The next 23 T cell receptor beta chains were all read from a single sample in a study of tumor and adjacent non-tumor tissue in lung cancer. A modified ARM-PCR protocol with three rounds of nested PCR amplified TCRbeta. A single record per CDR3 protein comes from TCRdb applying MiXCR to the multiplex PCR reads. The sample has over 40,000 distinct CDR3 sequences, around three quarters seen once. This sample's RNA came from whole unsorted tissue. The normal lung tissue was taken more than 3 cm from the tumor edge. The sample taken for sequencing was distant non-tumor lung tissue. These receptors came from a woman in her sixties with non-small cell lung cancer.

In this sample, this clonotype is medium-sized. The V gene is TRBV6-1, the J gene TRBJ1-2; 7 bases align to TRBD1. Germline V CDR1 and CDR2: MNHNS, SASEGT. V gave up 6 bases and J gave up 7 bases; unmatched junction bases: 8. The CDR3 consists of 13 residues. CDR3 residues: CASRKGQDVGYTF. The CDR3 region has the DNA TGTGCCAGCAGAAAAGGACAGGACGTTGGCTACACCTTC.

Of note for this clonotype: At one boundary the junction diverges from the germline segment, which might be a read error. The V gene is TRBV15, the J gene TRBJ2-4, with D possibly TRBD2 on 6 matching bases. CDR3 length equals 14 residues. The V gene's germline CDR1 is LNHNV and CDR2 YYDKDF (reference sequence). CDR3 nucleotides: TGTGCCATCAGCAGAGATACCCGGGGAGGAATTCAGTACTTC. It specifies CAISRDTRGGIQYF.

This clonotype was counted a single time. Given the absence of the conserved phenylalanine or tryptophan at the CDR3 end, a read error is likely. The gene calls are TRBV11-2 and TRBJ2-1, with 8 bases lining up with TRBD2. The V and J ends lost 1 base and 8 bases, in that order; junction bases with no gene match: 16. The CDR3 is 18 amino acids. The germline V gene encodes CDR1 SGHAT and CDR2 FQNNGV. CDR3 in DNA: TGTGCCAGCAGCTTAGGAATGGGACAAGCGGGGGCTAACGATGAGCAGTTCTCC. Its translation is CASSLGMGQAGANDEQFS.

As regards this clonotype: This CDR3 is missing its conserved last phenylalanine or tryptophan, likely due to a read error. The rearrangement joins TRBV12-3 or TRBV12-4 to TRBJ2-4; D is undetermined. The CDR3 has 15 residues. Deletions cut 5 bases from V and 3 bases from J, with 14 bases between. The CDR3 DNA reads TGTGCCAGCAGTGCAACATGGAGTGGCAAAAACATTCAGTACTAC. Its translation: CASSATWSGKNIQYY.

This clonotype has only a few counts. This may come from a read error, since a much larger clone is one base off. V and J are TRBV5-6 and TRBJ2-2, with D tentatively TRBD2 (6 bases). V was pared by 6 bases and J by 5 bases, with 14 bases between. The CDR3 extends over 14 amino acids. The germline gives CDR1 SGHDT, CDR2 YYEEEE. The CDR3 DNA is TGTGCCAGCACCACCTTGGGGGGAACCGGGGAGCTGTTTTTT. Translated: CASTTLGGTGELFF.

The chain combines TRBV23-1 with TRBJ2-5; TRBD1 is a possible D gene (6 bases). TRBV23-1 counts as an open reading frame of uncertain function. The CDR3 consists of 16 residues. V lost 5 bases and J 3 bases, leaving 19 bases between the germline ends. The CDR3 region is CASSKMWTATKETQYF. CDR3 coding DNA: TGCGCCAGCAGTAAGATGTGGACAGCAACTAAAGAGACCCAGTACTTC.

About this clonotype itself: A much larger clone lies a single base off, so this may be a read error. The genes are TRBV11-2 and TRBJ2-7, with 12 bases fitting TRBD1. There are 15 residues in the CDR3. CDR1 and CDR2 (germline): SGHAT, FQNNGV. This CDR3 reads CTSSLAGGQGASQYF. CDR3 bases: TGTACCAGCAGCTTAGCTGGGGGACAGGGGGCGTCGCAGTACTTC.

This chain links TRBV5-1 with TRBJ2-7; 8 positions match TRBD1. The J call could be wrong; TRBJ2-1 is a better fit for the DNA end. The CDR3 is 14 residues long. Germline values: CDR1 SGHRS, CDR2 YFSETQ. The CDR3 nucleotides are TGCGCCAGCAAGAGAAGTCAGGGGGCGGACGAGCAGTTCTTC. It is translated as CASKRSQGADEQFF.

On this clonotype: Since the CDR3 does not end with the conserved phenylalanine or tryptophan, this likely comes from a read error. This chain joins TRBV4-1 and TRBJ2-1; no definite D call. The CDR3 runs to 14 residues. Germline loops: CDR1 MGHRA, CDR2 YSYEKL. This CDR3 is CANSQEATVIEQFL. CDR3 nucleotides: TGCGCCAACAGCCAAGAGGCAACCGTGATTGAGCAGTTCTTA.

The genes are TRBV4-3 and TRBJ1-1; the D gene is possibly TRBD1 (5 bases). Trimming took 2 bases from V and 10 from J, leaving 23 bases between them. The CDR3 runs 16 residues. Germline V gene data show CDR1 as LGHNA and CDR2 as YSLEER. The CDR3 region is CASSQYMSGRYTAAFF. The CDR3 nucleotides read TGCGCCAGCAGCCAATATATGTCAGGGAGGTACACCGCAGCTTTCTTT.

Of note for this clonotype: No conserved phenylalanine or tryptophan ends this CDR3, so it is likely a read error. The chain joins TRBV4-2 to TRBJ2-1; the match to TRBD2 covers 12 bases. Unmatched junction bases numbered 13, after V lost 3 bases and J lost 10 bases. The CDR3 contains 17 residues. Germline assignment: CDR1 LGHNA and CDR2 YNFKEQ. CDR3 bases: TGTGCCAGCAGCCAGAAACTAGCGGGGGGTAACCGGGTGGAGCAGTTCTCC. This translates into CASSQKLAGGNRVEQFS.

Points on this clonotype: A read error may produce the germline difference seen at one junction end. The chain couples TRBV6-5 to TRBJ1-5; D gene unclear. In germline, CDR1 is MNHEY, CDR2 SVGAGI. The CDR3 contains 14 residues. CDR3 sequence reads: CASSYSSFNQPKRF. In DNA form, the CDR3 reads TGTGCCAGCAGTTACTCCAGTTTCAATCAGCCCAAGCGTTTT.

For this clonotype: The junction does not match germline at one end; this may be a read error. This rearrangement joins TRBV28 to TRBJ2-6; TRBD2 matches 7 bases. Germline V gene sequence: CDR1 MDHEN, CDR2 SYDVKM. This CDR3 has 16 amino acids. In DNA form, the CDR3 reads TGTGCCAGCGGTTTATGGGGGGGTGCTGGGGCCAACGTCCTGACTTTC. Translated, it gives CASGLWGGAGANVLTF.

J is TRBJ2-4 and V is TRBV6-5; 9 bases map to TRBD2. The V gene's germline CDR1 is MNHEY and CDR2 SVGAGI. The CDR3 contains 13 residues. The V gene end was trimmed by 9 bases and the J gene end by 9 bases; junction bases not matched to a gene: 9. This CDR3 is CASRGGGAGIQYF. As DNA, the CDR3 is TGTGCCAGTAGAGGCGGGGGGGCCGGCATTCAGTACTTC.

This clonotype was found once. The final CDR3 position lacks the conserved phenylalanine or tryptophan, pointing to a likely read error. The limits of the CDR3 on the DNA are not certain, so only TCRdb's listed CDR3 is given. This chain joins TRBV6-5 and TRBJ1-6. Germline assignment: CDR1 MNHEY and CDR2 SVGAGI. The CDR3 is 14 residues long, counting both termini. The CDR3 loop is CASSYQELYSPPHL.

About this clonotype itself: Likely a read error: the CDR3 ends without its conserved phenylalanine or tryptophan. V is TRBV11-2 and J is TRBJ2-1; 7 bases align to TRBD1. Germline CDR1 SGHAT, CDR2 FQNNGV. This CDR3 is 15 amino acids long. This chain's CDR3 is CPSSSRDSSYNEQFS. In DNA, the CDR3 is TGTCCCAGCAGCTCCCGGGACAGCTCCTACAATGAGCAGTTCTCC.

V and J are TRBV10-3 and TRBJ2-1, with TRBD1 as a possible D gene (6 bases). Trimming removed 0 bases at V and 3 bases at J, with 12 bases between. Germline V CDR1 and CDR2: ENHRY, SYGVKD. This CDR3 has 16 residues. The CDR3 nucleotides are TGTGCCATCAGTGAGTCGGGGGACACTTACTACAATGAGCAGTTCTTC. Protein product: CAISESGDTYYNEQFF.

As to this clonotype: A read error is likely, as this CDR3 ends without the conserved phenylalanine or tryptophan. The limits of the CDR3 on the DNA are not certain, so only TCRdb's listed CDR3 is given. This chain uses TRBV11-1 with TRBJ1-2. Germline V gene data show CDR1 as SGHAT and CDR2 as FQDESV (reference sequence). The CDR3 region is 13 residues in length, termini included. The CDR3 spells CVSNESGSMANTL.

The chain joins TRBV28 to TRBJ2-6; TRBD1 matches at 8 bases. V lost 5 bases to trimming and J lost 4 bases; unmatched junction nucleotides: 10. The CDR3 extends over 17 amino acids. Germline V gene lookup returns CDR1 MDHEN and CDR2 SYDVKM. The CDR3 here is CASSPRQGTGGANVLTF. For the CDR3, the DNA is TGTGCCAGCAGTCCTCGACAGGGGACTGGGGGGGCCAACGTCCTGACTTTC.

Note on this clonotype: Being one base from a much bigger clone, this may be a read error. The genes are TRBV6-4 and TRBJ2-3; TRBD1 agrees at 7 bases. Per the germline V gene, CDR1 is MRHNA and CDR2 is SNTAGT. The CDR3 covers 15 residues. The CDR3 bases are TGTGCCAGCGGTGACTCGACAGGGTCCACAGATACGCAGTATTTT. Protein: CASGDSTGSTDTQYF.

This clonotype is medium-sized in the sample. The rearrangement links TRBV12-3 or TRBV12-4 to TRBJ2-4; the D is unclear. V lost 3 bases to trimming and J lost 2 bases, with 11 bases between them. The CDR3 sequence is 15 residues long. As DNA, the CDR3 is TGTGCCAGCAGTTTGCGGAGTGGTACCAAAAACATTCAGTACTTC. It specifies CASSLRSGTKNIQYF.

A note on this clonotype: Compared with germline, one end of the junction differs, possibly owing to a read error. The rearrangement uses TRBV4-2 and TRBJ1-1; D not certain. This CDR3 has 11 amino acids. The germline gives CDR1 LGHNA, CDR2 YNFKEQ. CDR3 loop: CTSNPGIEAFF. CDR3 DNA: TGTACCAGCAACCCCGGGATTGAAGCTTTCTTT.

This clonotype ranks as medium-sized (0.01 to 0.1%). The rearrangement links TRBV6-1 to TRBJ1-1, with D maybe TRBD1 (6 bases). CDR3 length equals 13 residues. Germline CDR1 MNHNS, CDR2 SASEGT. With 6 bases removed from V and 4 bases from J, the gap between germline ends came to 12 bases. The CDR3: CASSKPGATEAFF. DNA of the CDR3: TGTGCCAGCAGCAAACCGGGGGCCACTGAAGCTTTCTTT.